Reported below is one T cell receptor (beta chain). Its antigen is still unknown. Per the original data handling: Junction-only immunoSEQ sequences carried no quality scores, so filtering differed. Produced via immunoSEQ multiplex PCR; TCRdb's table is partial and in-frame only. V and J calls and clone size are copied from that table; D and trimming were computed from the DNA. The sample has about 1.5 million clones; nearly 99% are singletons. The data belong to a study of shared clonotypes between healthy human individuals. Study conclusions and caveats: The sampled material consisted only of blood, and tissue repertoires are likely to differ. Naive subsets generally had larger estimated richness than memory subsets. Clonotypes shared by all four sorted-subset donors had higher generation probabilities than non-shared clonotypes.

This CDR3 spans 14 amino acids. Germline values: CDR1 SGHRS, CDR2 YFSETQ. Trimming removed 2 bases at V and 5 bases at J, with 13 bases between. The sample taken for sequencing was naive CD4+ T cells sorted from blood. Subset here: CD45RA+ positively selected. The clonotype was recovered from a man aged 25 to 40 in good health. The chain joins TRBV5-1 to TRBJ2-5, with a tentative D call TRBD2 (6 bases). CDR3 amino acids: CASSFSGGWETQYF. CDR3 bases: TGCGCCAGCAGCTTCTCCGGGGGTTGGGAGACCCAGTACTTC. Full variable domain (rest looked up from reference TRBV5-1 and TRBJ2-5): KAGVTQTPRYLIKTRGQQVTLSCSPISGHRSVSWYQQTPGQGLQFLFEYFSETQRNKGNFPGRFSGRQFSNSRSEMNVSTLELGDSALYLCASSFSGGWETQYFGPGTRLLVL.